A single sample gave rise to the 14 T cell receptor beta chains below, sequenced in a study of PD-1 blockade in classical Hodgkin lymphoma. Every one of the patients relapsed after autologous stem cell transplantation (brentuximab vedotin exposure was variable). TCRdb's table, derived via immunoSEQ multiplex PCR, lists solely in-frame clones and lacks some. The data hold roughly 23,000 clones, with roughly two thirds observed a single time. The starting material was peripheral blood mononuclear cells (PBMCs), obtained at baseline. All receptors derive from a human donor with classical Hodgkin lymphoma.

The CDR3 sequence is CASSPLPRLAVNTGELFF. The CDR3 DNA reads TGTGCCAGCTCACCACTGCCACGACTAGCTGTAAACACCGGGGAGCTGTTTTTT. This sequence joins TRBV18 and TRBJ2-2, with 7 bases that match TRBD2. V dropped 1 base and J dropped 2; count of bases not matched to a gene: 10. The CDR3 covers 18 residues. Germline V gene sequence: CDR1 KGHSH, CDR2 LQKENI. Based on the CDR3 plus reference TRBV18 and TRBJ2-2, the full variable domain is NAGVMQNPRHLVRRRGQEARLRCSPMKGHSHVYWYRQLPEEGLKFMVYLQKENIIDESGMPKERFSAEFPKEGPSILRIQQVVRGDSAAYFCASSPLPRLAVNTGELFFGEGSRLTVL.

The chain uses TRBV4-1 and TRBJ2-3; D is ambiguous. The germline gives CDR1 MGHRA, CDR2 YSYEKL. The length of the CDR3 is 15 residues. V lost 1 base to trimming and J lost 9 bases, with 17 bases between them. The CDR3 is CASSQVGVRPSTQYF. CDR3 bases: TGCGCCAGCAGCCAAGTCGGCGTACGACCCTCAACGCAGTATTTT.

This chain uses TRBV19 with TRBJ2-2, with 7 positions matching TRBD1. In germline, CDR1 is LNHDA, CDR2 SQIVND (reference sequence). The CDR3 totals 17 residues. V dropped 6 bases and J dropped 7; count of bases not matched to a gene: 17. CDR3 loop: CASRPTGRAALGGELFF. The CDR3 DNA sequence: TGTGCCAGTAGGCCGACAGGGAGAGCGGCGTTAGGCGGGGAGCTGTTTTTT.

In its sample, this clone was seen a few times. The genes are TRBV10-3 and TRBJ1-3; D gene uncertain. The CDR3 is made up of 13 amino acids. The germline V gene encodes CDR1 ENHRY and CDR2 SYGVKD. Trimming removed 10 bases at V and 0 bases at J, with 10 bases between. CDR3 region: CATYEGSGNTIYF. As DNA, the CDR3 is TGTGCCACCTATGAAGGCTCTGGAAACACCATATATTTT.

This clone is medium-sized. The gene calls are TRBV5-4 and TRBJ2-3; maybe TRBD1 (5 bases). The CDR3 runs 14 residues. CDR1 SGHNT and CDR2 YYREEE come from the germline V gene (reference sequence). V lost 3 bases to trimming and J lost 6 bases, with 14 bases between them. CDR3 sequence: CASSSSTGTDTQYF. The CDR3 region has the DNA TGTGCCAGCAGCTCCAGCACAGGTACGGATACGCAGTATTTT.

V gene TRBV19 combines with J gene TRBJ1-6, with no clear D. Germline CDR1 and CDR2: LNHDA and SQIVND (reference sequence). The V end was cut by 4 bases, the J end by 8 bases, with 12 bases between. This CDR3 has 14 amino acids. In DNA form, the CDR3 reads TGTGCCAGTAGTACATTATCGAGAGATTCACCCCTCCACTTT. Residues: CASSTLSRDSPLHF. The whole variable domain, remainder taken from reference TRBV19 and TRBJ1-6, is DGGITQSPKYLFRKEGQNVTLSCEQNLNHDAMYWYRQDPGQGLRLIYYSQIVNDFQKGDIAEGYSVSREKKESFPLTVTSAQKNPTAFYLCASSTLSRDSPLHFGNGTRLTVT.

This chain connects TRBV28 to TRBJ2-2, with D maybe TRBD1 (6 bases). CDR1 is MDHEN and CDR2 is SYDVKM in the germline V gene. With 3 bases removed from V and 4 bases from J, the gap between germline ends came to 9 bases. CDR3 size: 14 residues. CDR3 loop: CASSLDSSTGELFF. In DNA form, the CDR3 reads TGTGCCAGCAGTTTGGACAGTAGCACCGGGGAGCTGTTTTTT.

The rearrangement uses TRBV29-1 and TRBJ2-5; D unclear. The germline CDR1 and CDR2 sequences are SQVTM and ANQGSEA. The CDR3 contains 10 residues. CDR3 amino acids: CTALSETQYF. The CDR3 region has the DNA TGCACCGCCCTTTCGGAGACCCAGTACTTC.

V gene TRBV29-1 combines with J gene TRBJ1-1; possible D gene TRBD1, 6 bases. V gave up 6 bases and J gave up 1 base, with 12 bases separating them. CDR3 size: 13 residues. In germline, CDR1 is SQVTM, CDR2 ANQGSEA. CDR3 nucleotide sequence: TGCAGCGTGGCCCGAGGGGGGAACACTGAAGCTTTCTTT. It is translated as CSVARGGNTEAFF.

This sequence joins TRBV7-2 and TRBJ2-1; D perhaps matches TRBD1 (6 bases). The CDR3 is 13 residues long. The ends were cut back, 5 bases at V and 8 bases at J, with 13 bases in the middle. Germline CDR1 reads SGHTA; CDR2 reads FQGNSA. CDR3 region: CASSLHRVDEQFF. The CDR3 DNA reads TGTGCCAGCAGCCTACACAGGGTGGATGAGCAGTTCTTC.

The chain carries TRBV6-5 and TRBJ1-4, with D possibly matching TRBD1 (6 bases). This CDR3 is 15 amino acids long. Germline lookup yields CDR1 MNHEY and CDR2 SVGAGI. V gave up 5 bases and J gave up 2 bases, with 12 bases separating them. The DNA for the CDR3 is TGTGCCAGCAGTGGCTACAGGGCCACTAATGAAAAACTGTTTTTT. This encodes CASSGYRATNEKLFF.

This clone was recorded a few times. The chain uses TRBV2 and TRBJ1-5; tentatively, D is TRBD1 (5 bases). Germline loops: CDR1 SNHLY, CDR2 FYNNEI. CDR3 length equals 13 residues. The V and J ends lost 2 bases and 4 bases respectively, with 6 bases between them. CDR3 in DNA: TGTGCCAGCAGTGAAAGACAGAATCAGCCCCAGCATTTT. Amino acids: CASSERQNQPQHF.

This rearrangement joins TRBV27 to TRBJ2-1; possibly TRBD1 for D (5 bases). V was shortened by 7 bases and J by 2 bases, with 21 bases between the two germline ends. The CDR3 totals 17 residues. CDR1 is MNHEY, CDR2 SMNVEV, per germline (reference sequence). The CDR3 loop reads CASTVIGPQGPYNEQFF. The CDR3 DNA follows: TGTGCCAGCACCGTAATCGGGCCGCAGGGCCCCTACAATGAGCAGTTCTTC.

The sample holds a few counts of this clone. This sequence joins TRBV6-5 and TRBJ1-1, with D possibly TRBD1 on 5 matching bases. V was trimmed by 6 bases and J by 2 bases, leaving 16 bases between them. The CDR3 is made up of 15 amino acids. Per the germline V gene, CDR1 is MNHEY and CDR2 is SVGAGI. Here the CDR3 DNA reads TGTGCCAGCAGCCAGACCGGGACGGGAAACACTGAAGCTTTCTTT. Protein sequence: CASSQTGTGNTEAFF.